This TCR beta chain was profiled in a study of blood T cell repertoires in COVID-19. Data came from immunoSEQ multiplex PCR; TCRdb stores just in-frame clones and leaves some out. This sample has a few hundred thousand clones, with 80% to 90% found just once. V shed 4 bases, J shed 6 bases, and the junction held 8 bases outside the gene matches. This CDR3 is 15 amino acids long. The germline CDR1 and CDR2 sequences are SGHNT and YYREEE (reference sequence). The receptor's source is a woman in her fifties or sixties with acute or convalescent COVID-19. This chain joins TRBV5-4 and TRBJ2-1, with 9 bases that match TRBD1. Sequencing used peripheral blood. The CDR3 region is CASSRGQGNINEQFF. CDR3 DNA sequence: TGTGCCAGCAGCAGGGGACAGGGAAACATCAATGAGCAGTTCTTC.